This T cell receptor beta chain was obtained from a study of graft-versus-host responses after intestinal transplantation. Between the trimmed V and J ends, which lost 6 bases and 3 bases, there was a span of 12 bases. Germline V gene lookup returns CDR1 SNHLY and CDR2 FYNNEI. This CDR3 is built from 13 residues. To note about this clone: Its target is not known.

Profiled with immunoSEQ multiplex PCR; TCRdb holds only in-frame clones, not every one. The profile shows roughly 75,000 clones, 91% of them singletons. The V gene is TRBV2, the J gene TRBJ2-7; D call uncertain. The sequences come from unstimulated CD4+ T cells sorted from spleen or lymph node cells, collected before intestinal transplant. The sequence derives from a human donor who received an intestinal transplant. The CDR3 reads CASSPGWNYEQYF. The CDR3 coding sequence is TGTGCCAGCAGCCCAGGCTGGAACTACGAGCAGTACTTC.